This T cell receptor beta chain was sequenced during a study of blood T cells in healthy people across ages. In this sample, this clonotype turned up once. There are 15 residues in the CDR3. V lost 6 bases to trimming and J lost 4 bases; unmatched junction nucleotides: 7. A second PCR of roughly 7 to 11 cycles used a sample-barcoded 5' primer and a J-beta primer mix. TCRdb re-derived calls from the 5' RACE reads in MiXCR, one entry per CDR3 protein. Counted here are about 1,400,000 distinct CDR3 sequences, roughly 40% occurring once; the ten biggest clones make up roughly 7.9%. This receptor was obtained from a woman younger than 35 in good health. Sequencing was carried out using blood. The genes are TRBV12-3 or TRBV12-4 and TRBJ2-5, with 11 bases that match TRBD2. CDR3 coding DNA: TGTGCCAGCAGGCTAGCGGGAGGATCTTCAGAGACCCAGTACTTC. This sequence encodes CASRLAGGSSETQYF.